This T cell receptor beta chain was captured in a study of blood T cells in healthy people across ages. Combining a sample-barcoded 5' primer with a J-beta primer mix, a second PCR ran for 7 to 11 cycles. TCRdb redid the calling of the 5' RACE reads with MiXCR, one entry per CDR3 protein. The table has 900,000 to 950,000 distinct CDR3 sequences, about 29% seen once; the top ten hold 10%. Germline-derived CDR1 and CDR2 are SGHTA and FQGNSA. CDR3 length: 16 amino acids. V lost 1 base, J lost 9 bases, and 9 bases stayed unmatched. These records were also assigned to another study, of T cells of mothers and their children. That study reports: The cDNA synthesis received all extracted RNA, at about 1.5 ug per 15 ul. Maternal samples each gave over 8.5 million TCR beta CDR3 reads, and child samples roughly 3 million each. The overlap seen between related mothers and children slightly exceeded that of unrelated pairs, though not significantly.

V and J are TRBV7-2 and TRBJ2-1, with 10 bases identical to TRBD2. The sample was blood. This TCR came from a woman between 35 and 50 years old in good health. DNA of the CDR3: TGTGCCAGCAGCTTAGGAAGCGGGGGGGCGTCAAGTGAGCAGTTCTTC. Amino acid sequence: CASSLGSGGASSEQFF.